Each of the 3 T cell receptor beta chains below was sequenced from the same sample in a study of blood T cell repertoires in COVID-19. Generated by immunoSEQ multiplex PCR, the TCRdb table keeps only in-frame clones and is missing some. The profile shows about 150,000 clones, around 90% of them singletons. Material for sequencing was PBMCs or T cells enriched from blood (not recorded which). Receptors were obtained from a woman in her 40s who had been exposed to COVID-19.

The chain couples TRBV5-6 to TRBJ2-5, with TRBD1 matching over 8 bases. Germline V gene lookup returns CDR1 SGHDT and CDR2 YYEEEE. The CDR3 is 14 residues long. The J segment lost 4 bases and the V segment lost 3 bases, leaving 5 bases of the junction unmatched. The CDR3 loop is CASSSPGGRETQYF. DNA of the CDR3: TGTGCCAGCAGCTCACCAGGGGGCCGAGAGACCCAGTACTTC.

This sequence joins TRBV7-8 and TRBJ2-2, with TRBD2 as a possible D gene (6 bases). Germline-derived CDR1 and CDR2 are SGHVS and FQNEAQ. The CDR3 runs 15 residues. The V end was cut by 5 bases, the J end by 4 bases, with 14 bases between. The CDR3 sequence is CASSPLGGSTGELFF. The CDR3 DNA is TGTGCCAGCAGCCCCCTCGGGGGTTCCACCGGGGAGCTGTTTTTT.

V gene TRBV25-1 combines with J gene TRBJ2-7, with 8 bases identical to TRBD1. J gave up 0 bases and V 6 bases, and 4 bases lay outside the gene matches. The CDR3 loop spans 14 amino acids. Germline loops: CDR1 MGHDK, CDR2 SYGVNS. CDR3 DNA: TGTGCCAGCAGGACAGGGGCCACCTCCTACGAGCAGTACTTC. This codes for CASRTGATSYEQYF.